This T cell receptor (beta chain) was sequenced during a study of Ad26.COV2.S vaccination and SARS-CoV-2 variants. This table comes from immunoSEQ multiplex PCR, and its TCRdb copy is limited to in-frame clones, with some not included. The data contain about 350,000 clones, 75% to 90% of them singletons. CDR3 length: 13 residues. The V gene's germline CDR1 is SGHDN and CDR2 FVKESK. V trimming: 7 bases; J trimming: 6 bases; junction bases outside the gene matches: 8. Treatment in this sample: around 19 received Ad26.COV2.S at low or high dose, single or two shots; 5 received placebo; per-sample allocation not given. Day 63 after the first vaccine or placebo injection was the time point for sampling.

This rearrangement joins TRBV14 to TRBJ2-7; 8 bases map to TRBD1. The sequence came from a person aged 18 to 65 who received the Ad26.COV2.S COVID-19 vaccine or a placebo. The sequences come from peripheral blood, collected in a trial of Ad26.COV2.S vaccine versus placebo. The DNA for the CDR3 is TGTGCCAGCACCGACAGGGGATCTGGCGAGCAGTACTTC. Its translation: CASTDRGSGEQYF. The full variable domain, its missing parts supplied by reference TRBV14 and TRBJ2-7, is EAGVTQFPSHSVIEKGQTVTLRCDPISGHDNLYWYRRVMGKEIKFLLHFVKESKQDESGMPNNRFLAERTGGTYSTLKVQPAELEDSGVYFCASTDRGSGEQYFGPGTRLTVT.